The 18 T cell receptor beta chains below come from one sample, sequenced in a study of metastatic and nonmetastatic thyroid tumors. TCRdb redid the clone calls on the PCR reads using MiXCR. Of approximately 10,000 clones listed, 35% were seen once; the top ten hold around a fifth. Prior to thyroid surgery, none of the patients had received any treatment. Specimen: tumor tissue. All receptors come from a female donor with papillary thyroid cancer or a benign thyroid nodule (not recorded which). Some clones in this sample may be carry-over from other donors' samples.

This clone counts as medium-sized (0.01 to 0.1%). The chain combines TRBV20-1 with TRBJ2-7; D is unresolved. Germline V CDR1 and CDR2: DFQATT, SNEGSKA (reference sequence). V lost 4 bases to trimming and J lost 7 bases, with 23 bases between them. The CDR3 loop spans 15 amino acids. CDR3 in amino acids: CSAKTRATLQWEQYF. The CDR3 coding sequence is TGCAGTGCTAAGACCCGGGCCACGCTACAGTGGGAGCAGTACTTC.

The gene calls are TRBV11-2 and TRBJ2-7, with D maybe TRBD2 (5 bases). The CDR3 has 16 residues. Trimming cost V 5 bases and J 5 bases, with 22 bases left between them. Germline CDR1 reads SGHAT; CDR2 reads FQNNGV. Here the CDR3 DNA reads TGTGCCAGCAGCCCAGATCTAGCACCAGCGAGCAACGAGCAGTACTTC. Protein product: CASSPDLAPASNEQYF.

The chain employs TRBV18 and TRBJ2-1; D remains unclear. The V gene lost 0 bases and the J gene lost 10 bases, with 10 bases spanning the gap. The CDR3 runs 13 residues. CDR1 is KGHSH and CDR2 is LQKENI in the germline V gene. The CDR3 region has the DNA TGTGCCAGCTCACCACCGGTGGCCAGCGAGCAGTTCTTC. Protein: CASSPPVASEQFF.

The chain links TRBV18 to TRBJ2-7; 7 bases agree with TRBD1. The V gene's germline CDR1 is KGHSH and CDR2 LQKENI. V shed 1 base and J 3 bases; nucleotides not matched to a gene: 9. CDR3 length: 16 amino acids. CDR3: CASSPRWGTEFYEQYF. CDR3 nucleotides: TGTGCCAGCTCACCACGTTGGGGGACAGAGTTCTACGAGCAGTACTTC.

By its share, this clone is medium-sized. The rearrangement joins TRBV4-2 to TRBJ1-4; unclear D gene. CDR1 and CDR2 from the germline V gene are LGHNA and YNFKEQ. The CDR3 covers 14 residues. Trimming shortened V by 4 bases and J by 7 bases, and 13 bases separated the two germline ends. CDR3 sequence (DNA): TGTGCCAGCAGCCCCGACGCGGTTGGTGAAAAACTGTTTTTT. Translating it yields CASSPDAVGEKLFF.

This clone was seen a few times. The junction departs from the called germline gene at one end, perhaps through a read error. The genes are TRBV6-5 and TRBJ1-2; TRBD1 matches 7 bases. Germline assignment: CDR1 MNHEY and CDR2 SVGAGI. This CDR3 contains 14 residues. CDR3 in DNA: TGTGCCAGCAGTTACCGGGACAGATACTATGGCTACACATTC. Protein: CASSYRDRYYGYTF.

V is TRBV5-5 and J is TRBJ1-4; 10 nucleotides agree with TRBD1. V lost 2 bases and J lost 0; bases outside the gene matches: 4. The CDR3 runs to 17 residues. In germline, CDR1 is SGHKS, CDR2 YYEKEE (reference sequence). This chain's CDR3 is CASSLRTGGTTNEKLFF. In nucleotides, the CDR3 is TGTGCCAGCAGCTTACGGACAGGGGGTACAACTAATGAAAAACTGTTTTTT.

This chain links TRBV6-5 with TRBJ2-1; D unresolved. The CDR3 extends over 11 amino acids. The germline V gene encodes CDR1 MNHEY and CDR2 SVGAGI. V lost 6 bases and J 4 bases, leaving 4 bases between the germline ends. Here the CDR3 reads CASRYYNEQFF. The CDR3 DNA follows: TGTGCCAGCAGATATTACAATGAGCAGTTCTTC.

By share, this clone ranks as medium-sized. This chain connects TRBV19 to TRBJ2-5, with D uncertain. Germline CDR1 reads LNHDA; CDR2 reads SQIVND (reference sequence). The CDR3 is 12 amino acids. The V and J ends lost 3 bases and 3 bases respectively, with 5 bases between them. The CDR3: CASSMGKETQYF. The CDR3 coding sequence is TGTGCCAGTAGTATGGGAAAAGAGACCCAGTACTTC.

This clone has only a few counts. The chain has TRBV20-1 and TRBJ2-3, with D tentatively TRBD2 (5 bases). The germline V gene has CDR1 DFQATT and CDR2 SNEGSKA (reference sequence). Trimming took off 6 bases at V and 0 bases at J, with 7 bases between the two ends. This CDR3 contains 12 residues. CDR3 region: CSARLSTDTQYF. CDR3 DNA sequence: TGCAGTGCAAGACTAAGCACAGATACGCAGTATTTT.

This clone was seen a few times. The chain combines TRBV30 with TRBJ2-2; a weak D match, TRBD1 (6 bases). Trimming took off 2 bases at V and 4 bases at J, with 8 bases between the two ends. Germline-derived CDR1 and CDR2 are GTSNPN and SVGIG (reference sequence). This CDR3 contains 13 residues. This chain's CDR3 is CAWSTGFTGELFF. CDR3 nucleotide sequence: TGTGCCTGGAGTACAGGGTTCACCGGGGAGCTGTTTTTT.

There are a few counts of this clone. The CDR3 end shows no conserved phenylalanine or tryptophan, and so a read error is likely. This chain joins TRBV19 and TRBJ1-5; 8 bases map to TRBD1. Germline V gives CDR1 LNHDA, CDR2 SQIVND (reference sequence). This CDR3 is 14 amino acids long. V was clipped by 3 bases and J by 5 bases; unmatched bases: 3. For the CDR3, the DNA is TGTGCCAGTAGTATTCCAGGGGGCCATCAGCCCCAGCATCTT. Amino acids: CASSIPGGHQPQHL.

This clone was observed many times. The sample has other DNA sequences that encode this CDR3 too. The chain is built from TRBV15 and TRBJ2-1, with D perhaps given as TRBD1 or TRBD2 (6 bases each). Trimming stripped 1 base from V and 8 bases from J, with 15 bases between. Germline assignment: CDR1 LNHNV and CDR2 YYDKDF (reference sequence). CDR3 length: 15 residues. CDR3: CATSRVRGRSYEQFF. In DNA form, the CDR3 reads TGTGCCACCAGCAGAGTACGGGGGCGGTCGTATGAGCAGTTCTTC.

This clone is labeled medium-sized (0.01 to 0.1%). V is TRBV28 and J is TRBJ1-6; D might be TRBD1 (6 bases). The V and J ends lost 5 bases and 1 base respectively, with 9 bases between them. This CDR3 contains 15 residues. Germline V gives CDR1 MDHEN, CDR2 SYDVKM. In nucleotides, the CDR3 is TGTGCCAGCAGTACAGGGCCGTCCTATAATTCACCCCTCCACTTT. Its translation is CASSTGPSYNSPLHF.

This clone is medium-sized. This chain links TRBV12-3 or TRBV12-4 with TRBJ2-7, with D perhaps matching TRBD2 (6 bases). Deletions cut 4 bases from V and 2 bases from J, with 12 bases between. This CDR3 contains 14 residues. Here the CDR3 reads CASSWGGAAYEQYF. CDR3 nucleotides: TGTGCCAGCAGTTGGGGCGGGGCGGCCTACGAGCAGTACTTC.

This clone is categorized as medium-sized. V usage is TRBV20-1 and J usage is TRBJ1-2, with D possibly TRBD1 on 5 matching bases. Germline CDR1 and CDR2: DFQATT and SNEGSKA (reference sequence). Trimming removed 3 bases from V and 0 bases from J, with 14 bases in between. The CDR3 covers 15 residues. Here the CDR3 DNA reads TGCAGTGCTAGGGTGGGGGGATCCACTAACTATGGCTACACCTTC. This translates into CSARVGGSTNYGYTF.

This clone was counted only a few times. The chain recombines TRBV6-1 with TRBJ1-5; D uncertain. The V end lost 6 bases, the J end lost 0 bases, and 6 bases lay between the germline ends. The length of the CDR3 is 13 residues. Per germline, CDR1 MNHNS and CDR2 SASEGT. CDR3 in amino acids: CASSPYSNQPQHF. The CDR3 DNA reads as TGTGCCAGCAGCCCATATAGCAATCAGCCCCAGCATTTT.

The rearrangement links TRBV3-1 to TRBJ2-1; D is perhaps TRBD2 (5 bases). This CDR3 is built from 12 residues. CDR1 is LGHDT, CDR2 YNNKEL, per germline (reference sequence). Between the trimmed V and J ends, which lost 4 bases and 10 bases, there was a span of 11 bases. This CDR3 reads CASSRGIGEQFF. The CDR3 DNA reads TGTGCCAGCAGCCGAGGGATAGGGGAGCAGTTCTTC.